Listed below are T cell receptor beta chains from one sample, sequenced in a study of shared clonotypes between healthy human individuals. Data came from immunoSEQ multiplex PCR; TCRdb stores just in-frame clones and leaves some out. The sample has 2 million to 2.5 million clones; approximately 96% are singletons. Sample: naive CD4+ T cells sorted from blood. Receptors were obtained from a young man in good health. CDR3s include the opening cysteine and the closing phenylalanine or tryptophan. The D gene is left open where the match is weak. Not all rows give a size; the values are once, few, many and, for expanded clones, a class.

j_call v_call d_call clone_size cdr3_aa cdr3_nt
TRBJ1-5 TRBV30 . . CAWSGQSNQPQHF TGTGCCTGGAGTGGACAGTCCAATCAGCCCCAGCATTTT
TRBJ2-7 TRBV29-1 . . CSVAQGPYEQYF TGCAGCGTTGCCCAGGGGCCCTACGAGCAGTACTTC
TRBJ2-7 TRBV5-1 . . CASSLAGRGFKDYEQYF TGCGCCAGCAGCTTGGCCGGTAGAGGGTTTAAGGACTACGAGCAGTACTTC
TRBJ2-7 TRBV6-5 . . CASSYRPYEQYF TGTGCCAGCAGTTACAGGCCCTACGAGCAGTACTTC
TRBJ2-5 TRBV5-1 . once CASSLGAGRTQYF TGCGCCAGCAGCTTGGGGGCGGGGAGAACCCAGTACTTC
TRBJ2-7 TRBV9 TRBD2 . CASSVGVSGSWEQYF TGTGCCAGCAGCGTAGGGGTTAGCGGGAGTTGGGAGCAGTACTTC
TRBJ2-5 TRBV18 . . CASSPPDREGAYKETQYF TGTGCCAGCTCACCACCCGACAGGGAGGGGGCCTACAAAGAGACCCAGTACTTC
TRBJ2-1 TRBV10-3 . . CAIATGTNEQFF TGTGCCATCGCGACAGGTACCAATGAGCAGTTCTTC
TRBJ2-1 TRBV11-2 . . CASSLDWVSSYNEQFF TGTGCCAGCAGCTTAGATTGGGTAAGCTCCTACAATGAGCAGTTCTTC
TRBJ2-6 TRBV27 . . CASSPQRAGANVLTF TGTGCCAGCAGTCCCCAAAGGGCTGGGGCCAACGTCCTGACTTTC
TRBJ1-1 TRBV9 . . CASSVEGANTEAFF TGTGCCAGCAGCGTAGAGGGAGCCAACACTGAAGCTTTCTTT
TRBJ1-6 TRBV2 . . CASSRTQRGSPLHF TGTGCCAGCAGTCGGACCCAAAGGGGTTCACCCCTCCACTTT
TRBJ2-3 TRBV7-9 . . CASSLDSSRPSSTDTQYF TGTGCCAGCAGCTTAGACTCTTCAAGACCTAGTAGCACAGATACGCAGTATTTT
TRBJ1-1 TRBV2 TRBD1 once CASSEQGGSEAFF TGTGCCAGCAGTGAACAGGGGGGCTCTGAAGCTTTCTTT
TRBJ2-4 TRBV21-1 . few CASSLRPQYF TGTGCCAGCAGCCTACGGCCCCAGTACTTC
TRBJ1-5 TRBV6-1 TRBD1 . CASSEVRDRGYQPQHF TGTGCCAGCAGTGAGGTCCGGGACAGGGGGTATCAGCCCCAGCATTTT
TRBJ1-3 TRBV7-2 . . CASSPVGSGNTIYF TGTGCCAGCAGCCCTGTAGGTTCTGGAAACACCATATATTTT
TRBJ2-5 TRBV5-1 . . CASSLGGGETQYF TGCGCCAGCAGCTTGGGGGGAGGCGAGACCCAGTACTTC
TRBJ1-6 TRBV2 . few CASRGYREVLHF TGTGCCAGCAGAGGGTACAGGGAGGTCCTCCACTTT
TRBJ1-6 TRBV30 . . CAWSGGRIYNSPLHF TGTGCCTGGAGTGGGGGCAGGATCTATAATTCACCCCTCCACTTT
TRBJ1-2 TRBV5-4 . . CASSLVGLEGGYTF TGTGCCAGCAGCTTGGTGGGACTTGAAGGCGGCTACACCTTC
TRBJ2-3 TRBV10-3 TRBD2 once CASSGRASGTDTQYF TGTGCCAGCAGCGGGAGGGCCAGCGGCACAGATACGCAGTATTTT
TRBJ2-3 TRBV19 TRBD1 . CASSATGGTDTQYF TGTGCCAGTAGTGCTACAGGGGGTACAGATACGCAGTATTTT
TRBJ2-2 TRBV5-1 TRBD2 . CASSLLYQSGSSGELFF TGCGCCAGCAGCTTATTATATCAAAGCGGGAGCTCCGGGGAGCTGTTTTTT